This TCR beta chain was recovered during a study of PD-1 blockade in classical Hodgkin lymphoma. Background on the study: The nivolumab dose that patients received was 3 mg/kg, given intravenously every 2 weeks. Study-wide findings and caveats: No one has yet defined what causes the repertoire differences, which may be disease activity or prior therapy.

The patients all showed relapse after autologous stem cell transplantation, while their brentuximab vedotin exposure varied. Repertoires were generated with immunoSEQ multiplex PCR, while TCRdb's copy carries only in-frame clones and drops some. In the table there are 110,000 or so clones, roughly 87% of which are singletons. A word on this clone: Its antigen is not identified.

The germline V gene encodes CDR1 SNHLY and CDR2 FYNNEI. The CDR3 length is 11 residues. V lost 8 bases and J lost 3, with 8 bases in between. Source: peripheral blood mononuclear cells (PBMCs), taken before the second cycle of nivolumab. J is TRBJ2-7 and V is TRBV2, with D unclear. The sequence was obtained from a human donor with classical Hodgkin lymphoma. As DNA, the CDR3 is TGTGCCAGCGAAGGGCACTACGAGCAGTACTTC. This gives the protein CASEGHYEQYF.